Shown below are 9 T cell receptor beta chains from a single sample sequenced in a study of cytomegalovirus exposure and HLA in healthy donors. Profiled with immunoSEQ multiplex PCR; TCRdb holds only in-frame clones, not every one. Seen here are some 170,000 clones, 86% observed once, and the top ten hold approximately 2.4%. Material: PBMCs. These receptor sequences come from a man aged 18 to 30 in good health and CMV-seropositive.

As concerns this clone: Other nucleotide sequences in the sample specify the same CDR3. This chain joins TRBV9 and TRBJ1-1, with D possibly matching TRBD1 (5 bases). This CDR3 comprises 13 residues. V was shortened by 3 bases and J by 5 bases, with 11 bases between the two germline ends. In germline, CDR1 is SGDLS, CDR2 YYNGEE. CDR3 coding DNA: TGTGCCAGCAGCGCCGGGGGGGGAACTGAAGCTTTCTTT. Translation gives CASSAGGGTEAFF. The full variable domain, rest sourced from reference TRBV9 and TRBJ1-1, is DSGVTQTPKHLITATGQRVTLRCSPRSGDLSVYWYQQSLDQGLQFLIQYYNGEERAKGNILERFSAQQFPDLHSELNLSSLELGDSALYFCASSAGGGTEAFFGQGTRLTVV.

The chain uses TRBV10-3 and TRBJ1-5; a possible D gene is TRBD1 (6 bases). The CDR3 contains 14 residues. CDR1 is ENHRY and CDR2 is SYGVKD in the germline V gene. V was pared by 10 bases and J by 0 bases, with 13 bases between. The CDR3 nucleotides are TGTGCCACCGGAGGACAGTTTAGCAATCAGCCCCAGCATTTT. It specifies CATGGQFSNQPQHF.

Written as DNA, the CDR3 is TGTGCCAGCAGCGGACAGGGGATCTACGAGCAGTACTTC. It codes for CASSGQGIYEQYF. This sequence joins TRBV7-6 and TRBJ2-7; 9 nucleotides match TRBD1. The length of the CDR3 is 13 residues. In germline, CDR1 is SGHVS, CDR2 FNYEAQ. V shed 5 bases and J 3 bases; nucleotides not matched to a gene: 2.

The chain is built from TRBV27 and TRBJ1-4; 7 positions match TRBD1. CDR3 length: 13 residues. Looked up from germline, CDR1 is MNHEY and CDR2 is SMNVEV (reference sequence). The junction had 4 bases not matched to a gene; V was cut back by 5 bases and J by 7 bases. CDR3 amino acids: CASSPRGREKLFF. The DNA for the CDR3 is TGTGCCAGCAGTCCTAGGGGGCGTGAAAAACTGTTTTTT.

The chain carries TRBV7-6 and TRBJ2-2; 8 bases map to TRBD1. Trimming cost V 3 bases and J 1 base; bases outside gene matches: 4. Germline V gives CDR1 SGHVS, CDR2 FNYEAQ. The CDR3 extends over 16 amino acids. Here the CDR3 DNA reads TGTGCCAGCAGCTTGGGGACAGGCTGGAACACCGGGGAGCTGTTTTTT. Translation: CASSLGTGWNTGELFF. Full variable domain (rest looked up from reference TRBV7-6 and TRBJ2-2): GAGVSQSPRYKVTKRGQDVALRCDPISGHVSLYWYRQALGQGPEFLTYFNYEAQQDKSGLPNDRFSAERPEGSISTLTIQRTEQRDSAMYRCASSLGTGWNTGELFFGEGSRLTVL.

The genes are TRBV6-5 and TRBJ1-5, with D hard to call. Trimming took 0 bases from V and 2 from J, leaving 8 bases between them. The CDR3 has 15 amino acids. Germline CDR1 is MNHEY and CDR2 is SVGAGI. The CDR3 region has the DNA TGTGCCAGCAGTTACTCCCTTTATGGCAATCAGCCCCAGCATTTT. This translates into CASSYSLYGNQPQHF.

The V gene is TRBV6-5, the J gene TRBJ1-4; D gene uncertain. Trimming cost V 1 base and J 8 bases, with 8 bases left between them. The CDR3 consists of 13 residues. Germline V gene data show CDR1 as MNHEY and CDR2 as SVGAGI. The CDR3 DNA is TGTGCCAGCAGTTACTTTCCGGGGGAAAAACTGTTTTTT. This encodes CASSYFPGEKLFF.

CDR3 sequence: CASSPRTGEQYF. The CDR3 DNA reads as TGTGCCAGCAGCCCCAGGACAGGGGAGCAGTACTTC. V is TRBV9 and J is TRBJ2-7; 8 bases are a match to TRBD1. This CDR3 comprises 12 residues. With V trimmed by 4 bases and J by 7 bases, 4 bases remained unmatched. Germline CDR1 is SGDLS and CDR2 is YYNGEE. Based on the CDR3 plus reference TRBV9 and TRBJ2-7, the full variable domain is DSGVTQTPKHLITATGQRVTLRCSPRSGDLSVYWYQQSLDQGLQFLIQYYNGEERAKGNILERFSAQQFPDLHSELNLSSLELGDSALYFCASSPRTGEQYFGPGTRLTVT.

As regards this clone: Other DNA variants within this sample encode the same CDR3. The rearrangement links TRBV7-9 to TRBJ2-7; D is undetermined. Per the germline V gene, CDR1 is SEHNR and CDR2 is FQNEAQ (reference sequence). V was pared by 1 base and J by 3 bases, with 4 bases between. The length of the CDR3 is 12 residues. CDR3 in amino acids: CASSLVVYEQYF. The DNA of the CDR3 is TGTGCCAGCAGCTTAGTCGTCTACGAGCAGTACTTC.